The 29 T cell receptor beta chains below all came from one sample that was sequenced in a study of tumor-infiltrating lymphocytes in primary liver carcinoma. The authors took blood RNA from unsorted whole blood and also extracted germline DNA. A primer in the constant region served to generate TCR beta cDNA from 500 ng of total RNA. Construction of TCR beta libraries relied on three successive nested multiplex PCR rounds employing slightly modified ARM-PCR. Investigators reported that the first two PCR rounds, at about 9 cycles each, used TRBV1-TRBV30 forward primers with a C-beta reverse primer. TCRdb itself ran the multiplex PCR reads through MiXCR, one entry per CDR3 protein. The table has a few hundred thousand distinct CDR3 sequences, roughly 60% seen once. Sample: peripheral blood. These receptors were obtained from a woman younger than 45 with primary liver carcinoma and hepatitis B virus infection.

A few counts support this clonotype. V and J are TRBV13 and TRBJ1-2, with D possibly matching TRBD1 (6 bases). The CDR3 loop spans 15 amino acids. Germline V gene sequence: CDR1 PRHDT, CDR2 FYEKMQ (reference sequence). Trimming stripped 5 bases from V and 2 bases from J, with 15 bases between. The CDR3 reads CASSAGGRGNYGYTF. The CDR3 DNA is TGTGCCAGCAGCGCCGGGGGGCGAGGGAACTATGGCTACACCTTC.

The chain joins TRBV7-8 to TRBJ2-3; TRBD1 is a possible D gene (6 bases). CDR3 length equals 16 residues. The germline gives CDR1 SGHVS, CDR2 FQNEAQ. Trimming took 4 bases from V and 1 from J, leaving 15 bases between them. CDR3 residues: CASSYLRGKGTDTQYF. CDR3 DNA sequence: TGTGCCAGCAGCTACCTCAGGGGTAAAGGCACAGATACGCAGTATTTT.

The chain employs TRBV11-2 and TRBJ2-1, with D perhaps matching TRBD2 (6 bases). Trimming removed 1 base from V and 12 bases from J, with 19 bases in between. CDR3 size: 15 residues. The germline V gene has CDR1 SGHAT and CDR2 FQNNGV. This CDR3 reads CASSLGLVGGYGQFF. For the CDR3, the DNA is TGTGCCAGCAGCTTAGGCCTAGTGGGAGGTTATGGGCAGTTCTTC.

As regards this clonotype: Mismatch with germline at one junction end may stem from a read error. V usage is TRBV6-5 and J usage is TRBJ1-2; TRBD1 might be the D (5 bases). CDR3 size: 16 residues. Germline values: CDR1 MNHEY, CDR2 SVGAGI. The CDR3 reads CAGSYRRALYLGGYIF. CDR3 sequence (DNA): TGTGCCGGCAGTTACAGGAGGGCCTTATACCTGGGTGGCTACATCTTC.

CDR3 protein: CASSFSREGHNEQFF. As DNA, the CDR3 is TGTGCCAGCAGTTTTTCGCGGGAGGGACACAATGAGCAGTTCTTC. The chain is built from TRBV28 and TRBJ2-1, with TRBD2 matching over 9 bases. This CDR3 contains 15 residues. J gave up 5 bases and V 3 bases, and 5 bases lay outside the gene matches. In germline, CDR1 is MDHEN, CDR2 SYDVKM.

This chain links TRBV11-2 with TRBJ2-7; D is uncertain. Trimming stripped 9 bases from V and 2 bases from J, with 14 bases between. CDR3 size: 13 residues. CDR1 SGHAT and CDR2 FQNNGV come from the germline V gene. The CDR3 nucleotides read TGTGCCAGTATCTTAGACGGTACCTACGAGCAGTACTTC. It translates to CASILDGTYEQYF.

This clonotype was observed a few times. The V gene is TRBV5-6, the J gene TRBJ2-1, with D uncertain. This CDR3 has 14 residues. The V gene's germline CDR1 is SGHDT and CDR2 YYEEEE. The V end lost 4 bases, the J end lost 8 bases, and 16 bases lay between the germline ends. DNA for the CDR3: TGTGCCAGCAGCATCGAGTGGGTCGGCTATGAGCAGTTCTTC. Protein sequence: CASSIEWVGYEQFF.

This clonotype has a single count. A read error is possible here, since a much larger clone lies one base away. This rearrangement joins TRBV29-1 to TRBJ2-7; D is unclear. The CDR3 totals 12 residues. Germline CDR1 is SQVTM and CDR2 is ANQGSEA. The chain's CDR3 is CIFRPSSYEQYF. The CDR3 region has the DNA TGCATCTTCCGCCCCAGCTCCTACGAGCAGTACTTC.

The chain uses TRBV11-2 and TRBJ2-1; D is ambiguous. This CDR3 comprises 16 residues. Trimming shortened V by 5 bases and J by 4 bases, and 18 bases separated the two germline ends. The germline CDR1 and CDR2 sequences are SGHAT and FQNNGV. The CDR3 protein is CASSPGPNGNYNEQFF. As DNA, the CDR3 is TGTGCCAGCAGCCCCGGGCCTAACGGAAATTACAATGAGCAGTTCTTC. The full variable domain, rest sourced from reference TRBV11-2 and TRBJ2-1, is EAGVAQSPRYKIIEKRQSVAFWCNPISGHATLYWYQQILGQGPKLLIQFQNNGVVDDSQLPKDRFSAERLKGVDSTLKIQPAKLEDSAVYLCASSPGPNGNYNEQFFGPGTRLTVL.

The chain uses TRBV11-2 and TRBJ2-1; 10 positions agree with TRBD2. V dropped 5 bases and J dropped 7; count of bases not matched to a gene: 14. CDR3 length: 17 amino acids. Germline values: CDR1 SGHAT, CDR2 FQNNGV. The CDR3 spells CASSLGLAEGDRNEQFF. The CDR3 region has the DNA TGTGCCAGCAGCCTAGGACTAGCGGAAGGGGATAGGAATGAGCAGTTCTTC. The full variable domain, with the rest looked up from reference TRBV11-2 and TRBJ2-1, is EAGVAQSPRYKIIEKRQSVAFWCNPISGHATLYWYQQILGQGPKLLIQFQNNGVVDDSQLPKDRFSAERLKGVDSTLKIQPAKLEDSAVYLCASSLGLAEGDRNEQFFGPGTRLTVL.

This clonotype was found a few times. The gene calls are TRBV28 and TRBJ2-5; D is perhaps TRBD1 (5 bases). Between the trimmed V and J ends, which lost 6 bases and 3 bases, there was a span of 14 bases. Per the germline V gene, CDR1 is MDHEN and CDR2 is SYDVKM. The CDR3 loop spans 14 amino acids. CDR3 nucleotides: TGTGCCAGCAGCCGAACGGCAGGGAAAGAGACCCAGTACTTC. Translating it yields CASSRTAGKETQYF.

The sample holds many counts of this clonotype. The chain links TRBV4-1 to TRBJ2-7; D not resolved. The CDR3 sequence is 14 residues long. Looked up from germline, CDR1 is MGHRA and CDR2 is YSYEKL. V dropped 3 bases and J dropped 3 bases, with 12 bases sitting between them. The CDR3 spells CASSHGSGGYEQYF. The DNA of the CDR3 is TGCGCCAGCAGCCACGGGTCAGGCGGCTACGAGCAGTACTTC.

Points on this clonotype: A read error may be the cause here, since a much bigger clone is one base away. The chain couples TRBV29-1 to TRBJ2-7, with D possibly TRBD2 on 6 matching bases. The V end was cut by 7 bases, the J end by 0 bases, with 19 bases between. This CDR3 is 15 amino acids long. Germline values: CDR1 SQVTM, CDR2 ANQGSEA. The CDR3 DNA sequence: TGCAGCGCCGGCCCCGGGGGAGAAAACTCCTACGAGCAGTACTTC. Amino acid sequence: CSAGPGGENSYEQYF.

The DNA of the CDR3 is TGTGCCAGCAGCTTATATCAGGCGAACACTGAAGCTTTCTTT. Its translation: CASSLYQANTEAFF. V gene TRBV5-5 combines with J gene TRBJ1-1; no clear D. Trimming took off 2 bases at V and 1 base at J, with 9 bases between the two ends. This CDR3 is built from 14 residues. The V gene's germline CDR1 is SGHKS and CDR2 YYEKEE (reference sequence).

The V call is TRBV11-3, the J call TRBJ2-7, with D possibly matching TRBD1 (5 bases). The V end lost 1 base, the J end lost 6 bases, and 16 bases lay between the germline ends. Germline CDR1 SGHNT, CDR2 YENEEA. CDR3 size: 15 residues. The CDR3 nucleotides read TGTGCCAGCAGCTTAGGACAGACATTCGGTGGCGAGCAGTACTTC. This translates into CASSLGQTFGGEQYF.

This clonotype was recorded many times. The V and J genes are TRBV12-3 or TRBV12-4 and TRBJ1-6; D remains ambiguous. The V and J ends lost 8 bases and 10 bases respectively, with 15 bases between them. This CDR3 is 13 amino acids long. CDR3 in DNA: TGTGCCAGCGCATCCGGGCGGGGATCACCCCTCCACTTT. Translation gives CASASGRGSPLHF.

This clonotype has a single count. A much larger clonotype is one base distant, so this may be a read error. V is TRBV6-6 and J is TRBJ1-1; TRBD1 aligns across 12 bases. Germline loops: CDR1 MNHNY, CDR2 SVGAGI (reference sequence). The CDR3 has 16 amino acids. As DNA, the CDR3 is TGTGCCAGCACTTACGATTGGGACAGGGGGCGTACTGAAGCTTTCTTT. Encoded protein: CASTYDWDRGRTEAFF.

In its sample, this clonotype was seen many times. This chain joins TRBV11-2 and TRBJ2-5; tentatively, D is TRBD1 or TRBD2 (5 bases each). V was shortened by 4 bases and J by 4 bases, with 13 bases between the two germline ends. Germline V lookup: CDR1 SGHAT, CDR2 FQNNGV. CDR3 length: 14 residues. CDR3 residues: CASSWGRSRETQYF. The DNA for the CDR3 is TGTGCCAGCAGCTGGGGACGGAGCAGAGAGACCCAGTACTTC.

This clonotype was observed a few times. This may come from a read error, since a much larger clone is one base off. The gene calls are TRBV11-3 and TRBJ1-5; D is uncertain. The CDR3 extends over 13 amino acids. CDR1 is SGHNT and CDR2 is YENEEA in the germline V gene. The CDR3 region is CASSLSADQPRHF. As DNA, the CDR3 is TGTGCCAGCAGCTTATCGGCGGATCAGCCCCGGCATTTT. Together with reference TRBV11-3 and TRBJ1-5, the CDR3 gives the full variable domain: EAGVVQSPRYKIIEKKQPVAFWCNPISGHNTLYWYLQNLGQGPELLIRYENEEAVDDSQLPKDRFSAERLKGVDSTLKIQPAELGDSAVYLCASSLSADQPRHFGDGTRLSIL.

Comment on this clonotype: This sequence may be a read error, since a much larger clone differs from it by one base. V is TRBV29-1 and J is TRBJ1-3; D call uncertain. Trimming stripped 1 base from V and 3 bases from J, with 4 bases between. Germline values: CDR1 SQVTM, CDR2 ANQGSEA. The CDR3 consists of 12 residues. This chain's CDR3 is CSVEGGGNTIYF. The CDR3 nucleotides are TGCAGCGTTGAAGGCGGTGGAAACACCATATATTTT.

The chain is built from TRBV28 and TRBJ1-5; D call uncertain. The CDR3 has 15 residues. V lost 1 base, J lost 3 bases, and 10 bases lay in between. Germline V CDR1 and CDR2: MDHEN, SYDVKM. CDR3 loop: CASSLSVVSNQPQHF. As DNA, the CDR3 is TGTGCCAGCAGTTTATCCGTCGTATCCAATCAGCCCCAGCATTTT.

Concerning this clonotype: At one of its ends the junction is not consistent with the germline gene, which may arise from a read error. The CDR3 here is CSIGGGTGTGELSF. The CDR3 nucleotides read TGCAGCATTGGGGGGGGTACAGGAACCGGGGAGCTGTCTTTT. V usage is TRBV29-1 and J usage is TRBJ2-2, with TRBD2 identical over 7 bases. The CDR3 is made up of 14 amino acids. CDR1 is SQVTM, CDR2 ANQGSEA, per germline.

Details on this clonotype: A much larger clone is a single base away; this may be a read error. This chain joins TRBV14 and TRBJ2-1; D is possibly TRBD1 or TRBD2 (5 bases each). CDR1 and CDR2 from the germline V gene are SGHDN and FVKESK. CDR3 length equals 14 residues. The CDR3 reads CANSLRDPSDEQFF. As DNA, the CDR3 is TGTGCCAACAGCCTCCGGGACCCCTCCGATGAGCAGTTCTTC.

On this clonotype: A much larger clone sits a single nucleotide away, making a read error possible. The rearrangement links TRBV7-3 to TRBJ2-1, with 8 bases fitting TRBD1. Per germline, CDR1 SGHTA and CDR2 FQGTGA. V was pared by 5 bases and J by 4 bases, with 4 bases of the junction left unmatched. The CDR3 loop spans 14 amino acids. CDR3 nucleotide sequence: TGTGCCAGCAGCGTAGGACAGGGTTACAATGAGCAGTTCTTC. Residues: CASSVGQGYNEQFF. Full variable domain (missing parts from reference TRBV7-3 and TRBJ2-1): GAGVSQTPSNKVTEKGKYVELRCDPISGHTALYWYRQSLGQGPEFLIYFQGTGAADDSGLPNDRFFAVRPEGSVSTLKIQRTERGDSAVYLCASSVGQGYNEQFFGPGTRLTVL.

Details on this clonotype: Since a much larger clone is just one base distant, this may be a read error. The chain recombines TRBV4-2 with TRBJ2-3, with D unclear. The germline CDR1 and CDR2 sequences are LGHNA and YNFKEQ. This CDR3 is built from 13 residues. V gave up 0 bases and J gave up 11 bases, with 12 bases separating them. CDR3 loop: CASSQEGFAMQYF. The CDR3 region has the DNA TGTGCCAGCAGCCAAGAGGGATTTGCCATGCAGTATTTT.

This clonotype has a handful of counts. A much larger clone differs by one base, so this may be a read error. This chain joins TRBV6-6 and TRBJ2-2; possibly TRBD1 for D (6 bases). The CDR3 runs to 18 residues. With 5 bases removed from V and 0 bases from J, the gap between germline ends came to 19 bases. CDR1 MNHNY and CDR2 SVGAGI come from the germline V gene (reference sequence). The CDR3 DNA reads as TGTGCCAGCAGTGACTGGACAGTAGTAAAGGCGAACACCGGGGAGCTGTTTTTT. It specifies CASSDWTVVKANTGELFF.

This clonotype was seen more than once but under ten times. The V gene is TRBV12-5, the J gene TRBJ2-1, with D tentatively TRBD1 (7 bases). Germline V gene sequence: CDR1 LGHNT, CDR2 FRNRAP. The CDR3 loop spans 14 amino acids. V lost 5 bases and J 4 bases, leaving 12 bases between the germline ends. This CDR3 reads CASGTSGGYNEQFF. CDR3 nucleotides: TGTGCTAGTGGTACTTCAGGGGGGTACAATGAGCAGTTCTTC.

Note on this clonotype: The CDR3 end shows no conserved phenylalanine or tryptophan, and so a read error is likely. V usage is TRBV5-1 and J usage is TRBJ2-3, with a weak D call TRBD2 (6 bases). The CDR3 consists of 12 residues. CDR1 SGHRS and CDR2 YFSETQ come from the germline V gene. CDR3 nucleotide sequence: TGCGCCAACAGCTTGGACCGAGCGGGGCAGTATTCT. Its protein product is CANSLDRAGQYS.

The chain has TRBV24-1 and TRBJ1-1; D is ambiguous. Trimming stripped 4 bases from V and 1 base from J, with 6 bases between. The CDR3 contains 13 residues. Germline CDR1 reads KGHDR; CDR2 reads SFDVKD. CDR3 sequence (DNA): TGTGCCACCAGTGACCTGGGGAACACTGAAGCTTTCTTT. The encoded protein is CATSDLGNTEAFF.